Below are 3 T cell receptor beta chains sequenced from a single sample in a study of blood T cell repertoires in COVID-19. Only in-frame clones appear in the TCRdb table, and some are missing; sequencing was by immunoSEQ multiplex PCR. The sample has about 70,000 clones, about four fifths seen once; the top ten hold under 30%. The sequenced sample consisted of peripheral blood. The receptors stem from a woman older than 75 with active or convalescent COVID-19.

The chain joins TRBV12-3 or TRBV12-4 to TRBJ1-3; D is unresolved. The CDR3 contains 11 residues. V lost 6 bases and J 2 bases, leaving 2 bases between the germline ends. CDR3 protein: CASSTGNTIYF. In nucleotides, the CDR3 is TGTGCCAGCAGCACTGGAAACACCATATATTTT.

The chain is built from TRBV29-1 and TRBJ1-2, with 12 positions matching TRBD1. Germline V lookup: CDR1 SQVTM, CDR2 ANQGSEA. With 6 bases clipped from V and 7 bases from J, the junction kept 9 bases outside the gene matches. This CDR3 has 14 amino acids. In DNA, the CDR3 is TGCAGCGTGGATTCAGGGACAGGGGGCTCTGGCTACACCTTC. This sequence encodes CSVDSGTGGSGYTF.

On this clone itself: An end of the junction differs from the germline gene, which may be a read error. Other DNA sequences within the sample encode an identical CDR3. This chain joins TRBV28 and TRBJ1-6, with TRBD1 as a possible D gene (5 bases). Germline V gene data show CDR1 as MDHEN and CDR2 as SYDVKM. There are 16 residues in the CDR3. Written as DNA, the CDR3 is TGTGCCAGCAGCCCCCTCGGGGGTTTCTATAATTCACCCCTTCACTTT. This translates into CASSPLGGFYNSPLHF. Using reference TRBV28 and TRBJ1-6 for the parts outside the CDR3, the full variable domain is DVKVTQSSRYLVKRTGEKVFLECVQDMDHENMFWYRQDPGLGLRLIYFSYDVKMKEKGDIPEGYSVSREKKERFSLILESASTNQTSMYLCASSPLGGFYNSPLHFGNGTRLTVT.